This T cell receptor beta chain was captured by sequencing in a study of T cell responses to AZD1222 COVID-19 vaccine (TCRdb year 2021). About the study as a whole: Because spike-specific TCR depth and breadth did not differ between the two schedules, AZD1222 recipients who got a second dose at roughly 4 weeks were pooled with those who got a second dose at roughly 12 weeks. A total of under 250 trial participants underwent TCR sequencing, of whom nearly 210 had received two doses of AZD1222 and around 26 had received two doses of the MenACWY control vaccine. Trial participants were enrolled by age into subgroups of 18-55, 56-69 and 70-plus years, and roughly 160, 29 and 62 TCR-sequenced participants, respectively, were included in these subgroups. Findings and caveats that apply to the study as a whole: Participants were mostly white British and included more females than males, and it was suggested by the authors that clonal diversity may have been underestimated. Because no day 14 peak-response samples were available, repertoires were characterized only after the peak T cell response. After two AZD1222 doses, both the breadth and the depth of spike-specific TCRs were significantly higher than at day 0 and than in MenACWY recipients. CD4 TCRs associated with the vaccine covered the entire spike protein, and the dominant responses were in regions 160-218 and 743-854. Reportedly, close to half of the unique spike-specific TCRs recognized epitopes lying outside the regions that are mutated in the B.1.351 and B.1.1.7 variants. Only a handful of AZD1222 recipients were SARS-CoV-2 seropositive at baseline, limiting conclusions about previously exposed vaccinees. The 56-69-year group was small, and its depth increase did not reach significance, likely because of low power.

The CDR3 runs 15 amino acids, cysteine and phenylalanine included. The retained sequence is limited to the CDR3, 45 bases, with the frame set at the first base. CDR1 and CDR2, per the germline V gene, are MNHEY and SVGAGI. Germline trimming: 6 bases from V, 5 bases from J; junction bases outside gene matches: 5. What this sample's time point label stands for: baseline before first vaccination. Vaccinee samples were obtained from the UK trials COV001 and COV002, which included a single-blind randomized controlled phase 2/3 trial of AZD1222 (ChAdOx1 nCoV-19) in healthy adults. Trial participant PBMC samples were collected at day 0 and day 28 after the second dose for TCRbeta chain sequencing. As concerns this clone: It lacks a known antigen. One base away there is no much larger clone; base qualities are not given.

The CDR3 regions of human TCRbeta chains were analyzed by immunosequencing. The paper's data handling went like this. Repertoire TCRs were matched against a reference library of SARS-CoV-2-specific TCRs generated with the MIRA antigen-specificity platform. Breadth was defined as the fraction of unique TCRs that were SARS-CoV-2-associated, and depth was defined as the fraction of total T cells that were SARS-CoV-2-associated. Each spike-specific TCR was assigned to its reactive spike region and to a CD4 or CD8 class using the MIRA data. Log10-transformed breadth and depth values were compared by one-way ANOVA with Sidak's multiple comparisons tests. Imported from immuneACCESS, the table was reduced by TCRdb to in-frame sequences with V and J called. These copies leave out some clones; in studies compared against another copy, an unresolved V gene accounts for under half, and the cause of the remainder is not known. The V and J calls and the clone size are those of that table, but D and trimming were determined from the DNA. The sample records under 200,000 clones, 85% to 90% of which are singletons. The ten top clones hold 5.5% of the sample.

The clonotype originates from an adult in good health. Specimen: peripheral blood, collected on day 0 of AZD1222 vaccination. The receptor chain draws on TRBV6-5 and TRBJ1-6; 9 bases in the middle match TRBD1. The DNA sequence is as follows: TGTGCCAGCAGCGGACAGGGGAGGGATAATTCACCCCTCCACTTT. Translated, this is CASSGQGRDNSPLHF.